This entry lists 14 T cell receptor beta chains sequenced from one sample in a study of shared clonotypes between healthy human individuals (TCRdb year 2020). The library was produced with the immunoSEQ multiplex PCR assay. Imported from immuneACCESS, the table was reduced by TCRdb to in-frame sequences with V and J called. These copies leave out some clones; in studies compared against another copy, an unresolved V gene accounts for under half, and the cause of the remainder is not known. For this sample there are millions of clones; 80% to 95% appear just once. Of the sample, roughly 0.36% is held by the ten largest clones. The sequenced sample consisted of naive CD4+ T cells from PBMCs. The cell subset or site label for this specimen denotes: CD45RA+ positively selected. These TCRs come from a man younger than 35 in good health. Some clones in this sample may be carry-over from other donors' samples.

The gene calls are TRBV5-4 and TRBJ2-3; D is possibly TRBD2 (6 bases). Trimming shortened V by 2 bases and J by 6 bases, and 13 bases separated the two germline ends. The CDR3 is made up of 14 amino acids. Germline lookup yields CDR1 SGHNT and CDR2 YYREEE (reference sequence). The CDR3 is CASSLSGRPDTQYF. DNA of the CDR3: TGTGCCAGCAGCTTAAGTGGGAGGCCCGATACGCAGTATTTT. The entire variable domain, with the rest obtained from reference TRBV5-4 and TRBJ2-3, is as follows: ETGVTQSPTHLIKTRGQQVTLRCSSQSGHNTVSWYQQALGQGPQFIFQYYREEENGRGNFPPRFSGLQFPNYSSELNVNALELDDSALYLCASSLSGRPDTQYFGPGTRLTVL.

The chain recombines TRBV28 with TRBJ1-2; the D is unclear. The V end was cut by 6 bases, the J end by 7 bases, with 15 bases between. Germline-derived CDR1 and CDR2 are MDHEN and SYDVKM. The CDR3 length is 13 residues. The CDR3 region is CASSPALAVGYTF. CDR3 sequence (DNA): TGTGCCAGCAGCCCCGCGCTGGCGGTTGGCTACACCTTC.

V usage is TRBV18 and J usage is TRBJ1-1, with unresolved D. In germline, CDR1 is KGHSH, CDR2 LQKENI. The CDR3 sequence is 15 residues long. Trimming left V 2 bases short and J 4 bases short, with 14 bases between. Here the CDR3 reads CASSPYKGAGTEAFF. The CDR3 region has the DNA TGTGCCAGCTCACCATATAAGGGCGCAGGCACTGAAGCTTTCTTT.

The chain links TRBV2 to TRBJ1-5; no clear D gene. V was trimmed by 3 bases and J by 3 bases, leaving 6 bases between them. This CDR3 is 13 amino acids long. CDR1 and CDR2 (germline): SNHLY, FYNNEI. In DNA form, the CDR3 reads TGTGCCAGCAGTGATCTGGCCAATCAGCCCCAGCATTTT. Protein sequence: CASSDLANQPQHF.

J is TRBJ2-2 and V is TRBV7-2; 13 nucleotides line up with TRBD2. The CDR3 totals 16 residues. Trimming took 5 bases from V and 5 from J; bases not matched to a gene: 5. From germline, CDR1 is SGHTA and CDR2 FQGNSA. CDR3 loop: CASSRTSGSITGELFF. The CDR3 coding sequence is TGTGCCAGCAGCCGGACTAGCGGGAGTATAACCGGGGAGCTGTTTTTT.

The chain recombines TRBV11-2 with TRBJ1-3; 8 bases align to TRBD1. V lost 3 bases to trimming and J lost 4 bases; unmatched junction nucleotides: 2. The CDR3 consists of 14 residues. Germline CDR1 is SGHAT and CDR2 is FQNNGV. The CDR3 region has the DNA TGTGCCAGCAGCTTTCGACAGGGGGGAAACACCATATATTTT. Translated, it gives CASSFRQGGNTIYF.

J is TRBJ2-5 and V is TRBV9; weak D call: TRBD2 (5 bases). This CDR3 has 16 amino acids. Germline-derived CDR1 and CDR2 are SGDLS and YYNGEE. V was cut by 0 bases and J by 2 bases, with 14 bases left in between. The CDR3: CASSVGGLAPQETQYF. In DNA form, the CDR3 reads TGTGCCAGCAGCGTAGGAGGGTTAGCGCCACAAGAGACCCAGTACTTC.

This clone came up once. The chain couples TRBV30 to TRBJ2-1, with TRBD2 matching over 11 bases. The junction had 3 bases not matched to a gene; V was cut back by 3 bases and J by 2 bases. CDR3 size: 15 residues. Germline V gene data show CDR1 as GTSNPN and CDR2 as SVGIG (reference sequence). The CDR3: CAWSLLAGAYNEQFF. For the CDR3, the DNA is TGTGCCTGGAGCTTACTAGCGGGGGCCTACAATGAGCAGTTCTTC.

The chain combines TRBV9 with TRBJ1-4; D gene ambiguous. CDR3 length: 13 amino acids. Germline V lookup: CDR1 SGDLS, CDR2 YYNGEE. V lost 0 bases to trimming and J lost 12 bases, with 12 bases between them. CDR3 coding DNA: TGTGCCAGCAGCGTAGCAGGACGGCAGGAACTGTTTTTT. Protein sequence: CASSVAGRQELFF.

This chain connects TRBV27 to TRBJ2-2, with D tentatively TRBD1 (5 bases). V was shortened by 6 bases and J by 7 bases, with 12 bases between the two germline ends. This CDR3 spans 13 amino acids. CDR1 MNHEY and CDR2 SMNVEV come from the germline V gene (reference sequence). The CDR3 DNA reads TGTGCCAGCAGGATCCCAGGGTTCGGGGAGCTGTTTTTT. This translates into CASRIPGFGELFF.

The gene calls are TRBV2 and TRBJ1-1; D may be TRBD1 (6 bases). Trimming took off 5 bases at V and 0 bases at J, with 10 bases between the two ends. Germline V gives CDR1 SNHLY, CDR2 FYNNEI. The CDR3 spans 14 residues. The CDR3 protein is CASSLQGLNTEAFF. In DNA, the CDR3 is TGTGCCAGCAGTCTACAGGGCCTGAACACTGAAGCTTTCTTT.

The V and J genes are TRBV7-9 and TRBJ2-7, with D possibly matching TRBD2 (6 bases). This CDR3 comprises 14 residues. Trimming took 5 bases from V and 3 from J, leaving 14 bases between them. Germline V gene sequence: CDR1 SEHNR, CDR2 FQNEAQ (reference sequence). The CDR3 loop reads CASSQGTGNYEQYF. The CDR3 DNA sequence: TGTGCCAGCAGCCAAGGGACTGGAAACTACGAGCAGTACTTC.

This clone was detected once. The sample contains more than one DNA sequence encoding this CDR3. This chain links TRBV7-3 with TRBJ2-5; TRBD1 is a possible D gene (6 bases). This CDR3 has 13 residues. The V end was cut by 6 bases, the J end by 5 bases, with 13 bases between. From germline, CDR1 is SGHTA and CDR2 FQGTGA. CDR3 in DNA: TGTGCCAGCAGTTCCCAGGGGCGGGAGACCCAGTACTTC. This codes for CASSSQGRETQYF.

The chain uses TRBV6-5 and TRBJ2-6; D remains unclear. The CDR3 has 16 residues. The germline V and J ends were trimmed by 0 bases and 4 bases, with 10 bases remaining between them. Germline V lookup: CDR1 MNHEY, CDR2 SVGAGI. CDR3 sequence: CASSYSRPPGANVLTF. The DNA of the CDR3 is TGTGCCAGCAGTTACTCGAGACCTCCAGGGGCCAACGTCCTGACTTTC.